This passage covers 28 T cell receptor beta chains from one sample sequenced in a study of T-cell reconstitution after alpha-beta-depleted transplantation in children. The TCRbeta library incorporated unique molecular identifiers. TCRdb fed the PCR reads into MiXCR, producing one record per CDR3 protein. The table lists hundreds of thousands of distinct CDR3 sequences, roughly 15% of them singletons. The sequencing used PBMCs from the stem cell graft donor, collected from the stem cell graft. These receptors were obtained from a human donor who donated a stem cell graft to a child with acute myeloid leukemia.

This clonotype has ten or more counts. This chain joins TRBV9 and TRBJ1-1; the D is unclear. CDR1 is SGDLS, CDR2 YYNGEE, per germline. There are 14 residues in the CDR3. V dropped 2 bases and J dropped 8 bases, with 16 bases sitting between them. The CDR3 loop is CASSVGVGILEAFF. The CDR3 bases are TGTGCCAGCAGCGTCGGAGTGGGAATCTTAGAAGCTTTCTTT.

The chain is built from TRBV7-2 and TRBJ1-2, with 9 bases that match TRBD1. CDR1 is SGHTA, CDR2 FQGNSA, per germline. The CDR3 is made up of 14 amino acids. J was trimmed by 8 bases and V by 5 bases; bases with no gene match: 9. The CDR3 sequence: CASSLRDRVKGYTF. As DNA, the CDR3 is TGTGCCAGCAGCCTCCGGGACAGGGTTAAGGGCTACACCTTC.

The table lists this clonotype with many counts. The rearrangement links TRBV6-2 or TRBV6-3 to TRBJ2-3; D gene uncertain. The CDR3 loop spans 13 amino acids. V lost 0 bases and J 4 bases, leaving 5 bases between the germline ends. In germline, CDR1 is MNHEY, CDR2 SVGEGT. The CDR3 spells CASSYSVPDTQYF. In nucleotides, the CDR3 is TGTGCCAGCAGTTACTCCGTCCCAGATACGCAGTATTTT.

The chain is built from TRBV6-1 and TRBJ1-5; unclear D gene. Germline CDR1 reads MNHNS; CDR2 reads SASEGT. CDR3 length equals 15 residues. V shed 10 bases and J shed 6 bases, with 22 bases lying between them. The CDR3 is CATTPERGSGQPQHF. The CDR3 DNA sequence: TGTGCCACCACTCCAGAACGGGGATCGGGTCAGCCCCAGCATTTT.

This clonotype was observed a handful of times. This chain links TRBV24-1 with TRBJ2-1; D possibly corresponds to TRBD2 (5 bases). Per the germline V gene, CDR1 is KGHDR and CDR2 is SFDVKD. The CDR3 is 12 amino acids. The V gene lost 9 bases and the J gene lost 4 bases, with 9 bases spanning the gap. CDR3 DNA sequence: TGTGCCACCGGTGGGAGTTACAATGAGCAGTTCTTC. It specifies CATGGSYNEQFF.

This clonotype occurred a few times. The J gene is TRBJ2-3, the V gene TRBV11-2; 15 positions match TRBD2. The CDR3 consists of 20 residues. The germline V gene has CDR1 SGHAT and CDR2 FQNNGV. The trim removed 3 bases at V and 0 bases at J, leaving 10 bases unmatched. In DNA form, the CDR3 reads TGTGCCAGCAGCTTGGGACGGGGACTAGCGGGGGGCTTTAGCACAGATACGCAGTATTTT. This sequence encodes CASSLGRGLAGGFSTDTQYF.

In this sample, this clonotype turned up many times. The chain joins TRBV20-1 to TRBJ2-1; TRBD2 agrees at 14 bases. V lost 6 bases and J lost 3; bases outside the gene matches: 4. Germline values: CDR1 DFQATT, CDR2 SNEGSKA (reference sequence). The length of the CDR3 is 15 residues. The CDR3 spells CSAPGLAGDYNEQFF. CDR3 sequence (DNA): TGCAGTGCCCCGGGACTAGCGGGGGACTACAATGAGCAGTTCTTC.

Many counts were recorded for this clonotype. The chain has TRBV20-1 and TRBJ1-5; no firm D call. Germline lookup yields CDR1 DFQATT and CDR2 SNEGSKA (reference sequence). CDR3 length: 12 residues. Trimming left V 4 bases short and J 4 bases short, with 8 bases between. Here the CDR3 DNA reads TGCAGTGCTAAATTCCGTAATCAGCCCCAGCATTTT. Amino acids: CSAKFRNQPQHF.

This clonotype was observed a handful of times. V and J are TRBV7-2 and TRBJ1-5; TRBD1 aligns across 8 bases. Germline CDR1 and CDR2: SGHTA and FQGNSA. V was clipped by 2 bases and J by 4 bases; unmatched bases: 7. The CDR3 spans 16 residues. In DNA form, the CDR3 reads TGTGCCAGCAGCTTAATGGGAACAGGGGGGAATCAGCCCCAGCATTTT. Protein sequence: CASSLMGTGGNQPQHF.

The chain is built from TRBV29-1 and TRBJ1-4, with 8 bases aligning to TRBD1. This CDR3 contains 15 residues. J lost 7 bases, V lost 1 base, and 8 bases had no gene match. Germline CDR1 is SQVTM and CDR2 is ANQGSEA. CDR3 bases: TGCAGCGTTGAAGGGTCCGACAGGGGCGGTGAAAAACTGTTTTTT. The encoded protein is CSVEGSDRGGEKLFF.

The J gene is TRBJ1-1, the V gene TRBV5-1; TRBD1 is a possible D gene (5 bases). The V end lost 2 bases, the J end lost 2 bases, and 10 bases lay between the germline ends. From germline, CDR1 is SGHRS and CDR2 YFSETQ. This CDR3 has 14 amino acids. CDR3 coding DNA: TGCGCCAGCAGCTTCACAGGTTTCAACACTGAAGCTTTCTTT. Protein sequence: CASSFTGFNTEAFF.

In this sample, this clonotype turned up many times. CDR3 sequence: CSVLTGLYNEQFF. The CDR3 nucleotides are TGCAGCGTGTTGACAGGTCTTTACAATGAGCAGTTCTTC. The V gene is TRBV29-1, the J gene TRBJ2-1, with D perhaps matching TRBD1 (6 bases). This CDR3 is built from 13 residues. Germline lookup yields CDR1 SQVTM and CDR2 ANQGSEA. With 6 bases removed from V and 4 bases from J, the gap between germline ends came to 13 bases.

This clonotype was seen many times. This CDR3 is CASSRKQGYGETQYF. The CDR3 DNA follows: TGTGCCAGCAGCCGGAAACAGGGGTACGGGGAGACCCAGTACTTC. The chain links TRBV5-6 to TRBJ2-5; 7 bases map to TRBD1. Germline V gene data show CDR1 as SGHDT and CDR2 as YYEEEE. CDR3 size: 15 residues. V was pared by 4 bases and J by 5 bases, with 11 bases of the junction left unmatched.

This clonotype was seen ten or more times. V usage is TRBV20-1 and J usage is TRBJ2-5, with 7 nucleotides matching TRBD2. The CDR3 is made up of 15 amino acids. The germline V gene encodes CDR1 DFQATT and CDR2 SNEGSKA (reference sequence). Germline trimming cut 0 bases from V and 3 bases from J; bases unmatched to any gene: 7. CDR3 in DNA: TGCAGTGCTAGAGATCTTAGGAGCGGGGAAGAGACCCAGTACTTC. This gives the protein CSARDLRSGEETQYF.

This clonotype was observed many times. This rearrangement joins TRBV20-1 to TRBJ2-7, with TRBD1 identical over 9 bases. This CDR3 has 15 residues. V was clipped by 0 bases and J by 5 bases; unmatched bases: 8. Per the germline V gene, CDR1 is DFQATT and CDR2 is SNEGSKA (reference sequence). The CDR3 reads CSARDLGQGFHEQYF. The CDR3 region has the DNA TGCAGTGCTAGAGATCTAGGACAGGGGTTCCACGAGCAGTACTTC.

A few counts support this clonotype. V gene TRBV7-2 combines with J gene TRBJ2-5; 7 bases agree with TRBD2. J lost 1 base, V lost 5 bases, and 10 bases had no gene match. CDR3 length: 16 amino acids. Looked up from germline, CDR1 is SGHTA and CDR2 is FQGNSA. CDR3 nucleotide sequence: TGTGCCAGCAGCCTCACTCTGCTAGCGGTCCAAGAGACCCAGTACTTC. Its protein is CASSLTLLAVQETQYF.

There are a few counts of this clonotype. The rearrangement links TRBV4-2 to TRBJ2-5; 13 bases are a match to TRBD2. The germline CDR1 and CDR2 sequences are LGHNA and YNFKEQ. This CDR3 contains 19 residues. The V and J ends lost 3 bases and 2 bases, in that order; junction bases with no gene match: 12. CDR3 residues: CASSHLSAGTSGEQETQYF. CDR3 sequence (DNA): TGTGCCAGCAGCCACTTGTCTGCGGGGACTAGCGGGGAACAAGAGACCCAGTACTTC.

The chain couples TRBV7-2 to TRBJ1-5; 10 bases are a match to TRBD1. This CDR3 comprises 14 residues. The ends lost 5 bases at V and 7 bases at J; junction bases unmatched: 5. Germline CDR1 and CDR2: SGHTA and FQGNSA. CDR3 protein: CASSPRDRGQPQHF. The DNA for the CDR3 is TGTGCCAGCAGCCCGAGGGACAGGGGCCAGCCCCAGCATTTT. Filled out from reference TRBV7-2 and TRBJ1-5, the complete variable domain reads GAGVSQSPSNKVTEKGKDVELRCDPISGHTALYWYRQSLGQGLEFLIYFQGNSAPDKSGLPSDRFSAERTGGSVSTLTIQRTQQEDSAVYLCASSPRDRGQPQHFGDGTRLSIL.

This rearrangement joins TRBV12-2 to TRBJ2-5; the table's D call, TRBD2, has no DNA check behind it. TRBV12-2 is a known pseudogene. The CDR3 contains 19 residues. The CDR3 DNA sequence: TGTGCAAGTCGCTTAGGGACTAGCGGGGGGGCCCTAGGGCAAGAGACCCAGTACTTC. It encodes CASRLGTSGGALGQETQYF.

The chain has TRBV30 and TRBJ2-7; 11 bases agree with TRBD1. The CDR3 length is 15 residues. Germline CDR1 GTSNPN, CDR2 SVGIG (reference sequence). J lost 7 bases, V lost 1 base, and 9 bases had no gene match. CDR3 protein: CAWSGTGGVLGEQYF. CDR3 DNA sequence: TGTGCCTGGAGTGGGACAGGGGGCGTATTGGGGGAGCAGTACTTC.

Worth noting for this clonotype: Since a much larger clone is just one base distant, this may be a read error. V gene TRBV20-1 combines with J gene TRBJ2-1; no firm D call. In germline, CDR1 is DFQATT, CDR2 SNEGSKA (reference sequence). The CDR3 is 15 residues long. Written as DNA, the CDR3 is TGCAGTGCTAGAGATTTAACGAGCTCCTGCAATGAGCAGTTCTTC. Encoded protein: CSARDLTSSCNEQFF.

This clonotype was seen at least ten times. The V and J genes are TRBV20-1 and TRBJ2-7; 9 bases map to TRBD1. The V gene's germline CDR1 is DFQATT and CDR2 SNEGSKA (reference sequence). CDR3 length equals 15 residues. The trim removed 0 bases at V and 2 bases at J, leaving 5 bases unmatched. CDR3 in DNA: TGCAGTGCTAGAGATCCCGGGACAGGGCCCTACGAGCAGTACTTC. Residues: CSARDPGTGPYEQYF.

At least ten counts were recorded for this clonotype. The chain has TRBV20-1 and TRBJ2-1, with D unclear. Trimming shortened V by 6 bases and J by 0 bases, and 6 bases separated the two germline ends. This CDR3 is 12 amino acids long. CDR1 is DFQATT, CDR2 SNEGSKA, per germline (reference sequence). The CDR3, as DNA: TGCAGTGCCAAGGGCTCCTACAATGAGCAGTTCTTC. This translates into CSAKGSYNEQFF.

The rearrangement uses TRBV7-9 and TRBJ1-1; D is ambiguous. Germline lookup yields CDR1 SEHNR and CDR2 FQNEAQ (reference sequence). V dropped 6 bases and J dropped 0 bases, with 11 bases sitting between them. This CDR3 spans 14 amino acids. CDR3 bases: TGTGCCAGCAGACTAGACATTATGAACACTGAAGCTTTCTTT. Protein: CASRLDIMNTEAFF.

The chain combines TRBV20-1 with TRBJ2-3, with D perhaps assigned TRBD1 or TRBD2 (5 bases each). The CDR3 extends over 13 amino acids. The V end was cut by 5 bases, the J end by 4 bases, with 13 bases between. Germline values: CDR1 DFQATT, CDR2 SNEGSKA (reference sequence). The CDR3 protein is CSAFDSGPDTQYF. In nucleotides, the CDR3 is TGCAGTGCTTTCGACTCGGGGCCAGATACGCAGTATTTT.

The table lists this clonotype with a few counts. The chain has TRBV27 and TRBJ2-5; the D is unclear. There are 14 residues in the CDR3. Germline-derived CDR1 and CDR2 are MNHEY and SMNVEV (reference sequence). V was shortened by 5 bases and J by 0 bases, with 10 bases between the two germline ends. This CDR3 reads CASSLNPYQETQYF. The CDR3 coding sequence is TGTGCCAGCAGTCTCAACCCGTACCAAGAGACCCAGTACTTC.

This clonotype was counted only a few times. V and J are TRBV7-2 and TRBJ1-5, with TRBD1 matching over 7 bases. Trimming at V came to 6 bases and at J to 2 bases, leaving 4 bases not matched to a gene. CDR1 is SGHTA, CDR2 FQGNSA, per germline. The CDR3 runs 14 residues. The CDR3 spells CASRQGTGNQPQHF. The CDR3 DNA reads as TGTGCCAGCAGGCAAGGGACAGGCAATCAGCCCCAGCATTTT.

The genes are TRBV7-2 and TRBJ2-3; D is uncertain. Trimming pared 2 bases from V and 0 bases from J, leaving 9 bases between. CDR3 size: 15 residues. Germline assignment: CDR1 SGHTA and CDR2 FQGNSA. CDR3: CASSLSALSTDTQYF. CDR3 bases: TGTGCCAGCAGCTTATCGGCTCTGAGCACAGATACGCAGTATTTT.